The present TCR beta chain was sequenced within a study of cytomegalovirus exposure and HLA in healthy donors. Study outcomes and limitations: The sole available immune exposure information was CMV serostatus.

PCR used 60 Vbeta primers and 13 Jbeta primers. In the original workflow: Roughly 12 million of 65 million to 95 million unique TCR beta chains were shared, per a later count. Produced via immunoSEQ multiplex PCR; TCRdb's table is partial and in-frame only. D and trimming were read from the DNA, whereas the V and J calls and clone size are those reported in that table. The repertoire has under 200,000 clones, roughly 68% of them found once; the top ten carry 1.5% to 2%. In regard to this clone: As yet, its antigen is unknown.

The CDR3 contains 11 residues. Germline CDR1 SGHAT, CDR2 FQNNGV. Trimming removed 3 bases from V and 3 bases from J, with 3 bases in between. Source material: PBMCs. This receptor was taken from a woman aged 25 to 45 in good health and CMV-seronegative. V is TRBV11-2 and J is TRBJ2-7; D remains unclear. Written as DNA, the CDR3 is TGTGCCAGCAGCTTCAGCTACGAGCAGTACTTC. It codes for CASSFSYEQYF.